This T cell receptor (beta chain) was sequenced in a study of blood T cell repertoires in COVID-19. Overall study: There were acute and convalescent COVID-19 samples, and they came from the United States, Italy and Spain. PBMCs, B-cell-depleted T cells, or T cells provided the cDNA or gDNA that made up the material.

In the original workflow: Estimation of nucleated cell counts was performed using reference gene primer amplification. Data came from immunoSEQ multiplex PCR; TCRdb stores just in-frame clones and leaves some out. Clonal size and the V and J genes are those of that table, whereas D and trimming came from the DNA. The repertoire holds over 70,000 clones, 90% seen once, with 6.5% to 8.5% in the top ten. Trimming took 5 bases from V and 1 from J, leaving 11 bases between them. Germline V gives CDR1 KGHSH, CDR2 LQKENI. This CDR3 comprises 14 residues. The Seattle patients, enrolled during active infection, were followed longitudinally.

The clonotype was recovered from a man between 18 and 29 years old with COVID-19, enrolled during active disease. Sequencing was performed on peripheral blood. V is TRBV18 and J is TRBJ1-1; TRBD1 is a possible D gene (6 bases). Written as DNA, the CDR3 is TGTGCCAGCTCAGGACAGTTGACGAACACTGAAGCTTTCTTT. It specifies CASSGQLTNTEAFF.